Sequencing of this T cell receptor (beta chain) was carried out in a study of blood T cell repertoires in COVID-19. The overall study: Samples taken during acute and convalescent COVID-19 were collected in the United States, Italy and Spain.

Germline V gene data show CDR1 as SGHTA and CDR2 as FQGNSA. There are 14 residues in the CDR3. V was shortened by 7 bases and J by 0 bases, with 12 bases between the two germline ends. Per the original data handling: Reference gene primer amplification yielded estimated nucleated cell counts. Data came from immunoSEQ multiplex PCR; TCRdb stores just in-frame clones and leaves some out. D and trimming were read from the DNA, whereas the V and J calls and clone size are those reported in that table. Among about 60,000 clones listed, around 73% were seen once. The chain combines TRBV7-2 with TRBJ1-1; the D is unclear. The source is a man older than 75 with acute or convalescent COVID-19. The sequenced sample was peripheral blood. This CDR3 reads CASTPGLLNTEAFF. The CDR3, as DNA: TGTGCCAGCACCCCCGGACTCTTGAACACTGAAGCTTTCTTT.